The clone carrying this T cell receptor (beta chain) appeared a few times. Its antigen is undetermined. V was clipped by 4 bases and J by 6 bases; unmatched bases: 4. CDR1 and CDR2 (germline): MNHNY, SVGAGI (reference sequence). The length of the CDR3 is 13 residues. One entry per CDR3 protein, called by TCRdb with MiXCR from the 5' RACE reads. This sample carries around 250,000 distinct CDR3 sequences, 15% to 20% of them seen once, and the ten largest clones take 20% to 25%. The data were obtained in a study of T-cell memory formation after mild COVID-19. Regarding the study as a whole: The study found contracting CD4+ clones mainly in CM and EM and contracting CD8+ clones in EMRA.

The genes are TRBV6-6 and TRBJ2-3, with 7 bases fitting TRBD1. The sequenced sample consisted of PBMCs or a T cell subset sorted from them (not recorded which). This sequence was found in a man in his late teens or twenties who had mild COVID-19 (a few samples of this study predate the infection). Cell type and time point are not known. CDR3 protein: CASSFPDRDTQYF. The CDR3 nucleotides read TGTGCCAGCAGTTTTCCGGACAGGGATACGCAGTATTTT.